Listed below are T cell receptor beta chains from one sample, sequenced in a study of blood T cells in healthy people across ages. One entry per CDR3 protein results from TCRdb running MiXCR on the 5' RACE reads. The sample contains over 600,000 distinct CDR3 sequences, around 20% of which appear only once. Sequenced: blood. The receptors were sampled from a man aged 70-80 years in good health. Each CDR3 is given with its conserved first and last residue. Fields, in order: CDR3 length, D gene, clone size, J gene, V gene, CDR3 DNA, CDR3 protein. The D gene is left open where the match is weak. Where a row states a size, it is once, few, many or the class of an expanded clone; other rows omit it.

13,NA,few,TRBJ1-2,TRBV20-1,TGCAGTGCTGCCGGGACCGACCGCTATGGCTACACCTTC,CSAAGTDRYGYTF
13,NA,few,TRBJ2-7,TRBV15,TGTGCCACCAGCAGAGCAGGGCCGGGCGAGCAGTACTTC,CATSRAGPGEQYF
15,NA,NA,TRBJ2-5,TRBV6-2/TRBV6-3,TGTGCCAGCAGTAGTACGGACGGAGCCGGGGAGACCCAGTACTTC,CASSSTDGAGETQYF
14,TRBD1,few,TRBJ1-2,TRBV20-1,TGCAGTGCTAGAGATGGGGGGACAGGGCAGGGCTACACCTTC,CSARDGGTGQGYTF
13,NA,NA,TRBJ2-2,TRBV20-1,TGCAGTGCTAGTCGGAAACCTCCCGGGGAGCTGTTTTTT,CSASRKPPGELFF
19,TRBD2,few,TRBJ2-7,TRBV6-5,TGTGCCAGCACTACTCCGGGACTAGCGGGAGGCCGGGGACCTCGTGAGCAGTACTTC,CASTTPGLAGGRGPREQYF
16,NA,NA,TRBJ2-3,TRBV27,TGTGCCAGCAGTTTATCGGGGCGGTTGGTTACAGATACGCAGTATTTT,CASSLSGRLVTDTQYF
14,NA,NA,TRBJ2-7,TRBV18,TGTGCCAGCTCACCACCTGCGGGCGCCCACGAGCAGTACTTC,CASSPPAGAHEQYF
15,TRBD2,once,TRBJ2-5,TRBV3-1,TGTGCCAGCGGCCTTGCTAGCGGGGCGTCGGAGACCCAGTACTTC,CASGLASGASETQYF
15,NA,NA,TRBJ2-1,TRBV7-3,TGTGCCAGCAGCTTAACACCGGGACTCAACAATGAGCAGTTCTTC,CASSLTPGLNNEQFF
15,TRBD2,NA,TRBJ2-4,TRBV20-1,TGCAGTGCTAGAGATAGTCTAGCGGGAGAGTACATTCAGTACTTC,CSARDSLAGEYIQYF
15,TRBD2,NA,TRBJ2-1,TRBV11-3,TGTGCCAGCAGCTTAGAAGGCGGGGGGTACAATGAGCAGTTCTTC,CASSLEGGGYNEQFF
13,NA,NA,TRBJ1-4,TRBV7-2,TGTGCCAGCTGTAGAGGTTCGGATGAAAAACTGTTTTTT,CASCRGSDEKLFF
16,TRBD1,many,TRBJ2-7,TRBV28,TGTGCCAGCAGTCCCCCAAGTGGGACAGGCACCTACGAGCAGTACTTC,CASSPPSGTGTYEQYF
13,NA,once,TRBJ2-7,TRBV15,TGTGCCACCAGCAGAGCCGAAGTCGGCGAGCAGTACTTC,CATSRAEVGEQYF
14,NA,many,TRBJ1-5,TRBV29-1,TGCAGCGTTGTTCCGGGGGCTGGCAATCAGCCCCAGCATTTT,CSVVPGAGNQPQHF
14,NA,NA,TRBJ2-3,TRBV5-8,TGTGCCAGCAGCTACCAGGGAGGCACAGATACGCAGTATTTT,CASSYQGGTDTQYF
18,TRBD1,NA,TRBJ1-2,TRBV4-3,TGCGCCAGCAGCCCTGCACCAGTGACAGGGGTCCCGAACTATGGCTACACCTTC,CASSPAPVTGVPNYGYTF
14,NA,NA,TRBJ2-7,TRBV18,TGTGCCAGCTCACCACCGGCCCGCTCCTACGAGCAGTACTTT,CASSPPARSYEQYF
16,NA,NA,TRBJ2-4,TRBV2,TGTGCCAGCAGTGAGGTGGGACGGGCAGCCAGAAACATTCAGTACTTC,CASSEVGRAARNIQYF
17,NA,NA,TRBJ2-3,TRBV6-1,TGTGCCAGCAGTGAACAGGGGCAGGGACCATCCACAGATACGCAGTATTTT,CASSEQGQGPSTDTQYF
16,NA,few,TRBJ2-6,TRBV3-1,TGTGCCAGCAGCCAACAAGGTTTTCCTGGGGCCAACGTCCTGACTTTC,CASSQQGFPGANVLTF
15,TRBD2,NA,TRBJ2-1,TRBV7-2,TGTGCCAGCAGCTTAGTAGGACTAGCGGAGAATGAGCAGTTCTTC,CASSLVGLAENEQFF
18,TRBD2,few,TRBJ2-7,TRBV7-8,TGTGCCAGCAGCCCAACCGGGACTAGCGTCTCACACTCCTACGAGCAGTACTTC,CASSPTGTSVSHSYEQYF
15,NA,few,TRBJ1-2,TRBV7-8,TGTGCCAGCAGCTTAGAGAGGGGAGGGGGCTATGGCTACACCTTC,CASSLERGGGYGYTF
15,NA,once,TRBJ2-2,TRBV12-3/TRBV12-4,TGTGCCAGCAGCCTTCGGGAGTTAGTCACCGGGGAGCTGTTTTTT,CASSLRELVTGELFF
14,NA,NA,TRBJ2-7,TRBV15,TGTGCCACCAGCAGAGATGTTGCTACCTACGAGCAGTACTTC,CATSRDVATYEQYF
13,NA,NA,TRBJ2-5,TRBV11-2,TGTGCCAGCAGCCAAAGAAGGGGGGAGACCCAGTACTTC,CASSQRRGETQYF
14,NA,NA,TRBJ1-1,TRBV5-1,TGCGCCAGCAGCCACTTCGACTTGAACACTGAAGCTTTCTTT,CASSHFDLNTEAFF
14,TRBD2,many,TRBJ2-1,TRBV2,TGTGCCAGCAGAGAACTAGCGGGAGTCAATGAGCAGTTCTTC,CASRELAGVNEQFF
14,NA,NA,TRBJ2-5,TRBV28,TGTGCCAGCAAGGAGCGGGTGGCACGGGAGACCCAGTACTTC,CASKERVARETQYF
16,TRBD1,NA,TRBJ2-3,TRBV24-1,TGTGCCACCAGTGATTCAGACAGGGGATACACAGATACGCAGTATTTT,CATSDSDRGYTDTQYF
13,NA,NA,TRBJ1-1,TRBV30,TGTGCCTGGAGTGTTGGCAGGGGAGGTGAAGCTTTCTTT,CAWSVGRGGEAFF
13,NA,few,TRBJ2-6,TRBV20-1,TGCAGTGCTGAGGGTCCAGGGGCCAACGTCCTGACTTTC,CSAEGPGANVLTF
13,NA,many,TRBJ2-1,TRBV7-3,TGTGCCAGCAGCTTAATACTAGGTGGTGAGCAGTTCTTC,CASSLILGGEQFF
14,NA,NA,TRBJ2-7,TRBV20-1,TGCAGTGCTAGAGTACGGGGGCGTGAGGTCGAGCAGTACTTC,CSARVRGREVEQYF
13,TRBD1,NA,TRBJ2-3,TRBV3-1,TGTGCCAACGCGGACAGGTTCACAGATACGCAGTATTTT,CANADRFTDTQYF
17,TRBD1,few,TRBJ2-3,TRBV7-2,TGTGCCAGCAGCCTACGGACAGGGGGCAGAAGCACAGATACGCAGTATTTT,CASSLRTGGRSTDTQYF
14,NA,NA,TRBJ2-2,TRBV5-1,TGCGCCAGTTCAACTTCGGGCGACACCGGGGAGCTGTTTTTT,CASSTSGDTGELFF
16,TRBD2,NA,TRBJ2-1,TRBV6-2/TRBV6-3,TGTGCCAGCAGTTACAATCTAGCGGGAGGACGAAGTGAGCAGTTCTTC,CASSYNLAGGRSEQFF
12,NA,NA,TRBJ2-7,TRBV29-1,TGCAGCGGCACGAGGGGGGAAGGGGAGCAGTACTTC,CSGTRGEGEQYF
12,NA,NA,TRBJ2-7,TRBV20-1,TGCAGTGCTTCACTCGGAGGAGATGAGCAGTACTTC,CSASLGGDEQYF
15,NA,few,TRBJ2-3,TRBV5-1,TGCGCCAGCAGCTTGATGGACAGTAGCACAGATACGCAGTATTTT,CASSLMDSSTDTQYF
16,TRBD1,once,TRBJ1-5,TRBV4-3,TGCGCCAGCAGCCAAGATCCGGGACAGGGTGGCCAGCCCCAGCATTTT,CASSQDPGQGGQPQHF
14,TRBD1,few,TRBJ2-7,TRBV30,TGTGCCTGGACCCCGGGACAGGGGCCCTACGAGCAGTACTTC,CAWTPGQGPYEQYF
14,TRBD1,few,TRBJ1-2,TRBV6-1,TGTGCCAGCAGTGAAGTTGGGACAGGGGAAGGCTACACCTTC,CASSEVGTGEGYTF
16,TRBD1,NA,TRBJ2-3,TRBV7-9,TGTGCCAGCAACTCTCTTCAGGGGGCCGGCACAGATACGCAGTATTTT,CASNSLQGAGTDTQYF